This T cell receptor beta chain was sequenced in a study of identical twins. Findings and limits, study-wide: Carriage of fewer insertions was seen in abundant cord blood beta clonotypes, whereas memory repertoires showed none. The analysis was cross-sectional rather than longitudinal within donors.

Template switching supplied a universal primer site; unique molecular identifiers were carried on the cDNA. Via MiXCR, TCRdb re-called the 5' RACE reads, giving one row per CDR3 protein. The sample gives approximately 700,000 distinct CDR3 sequences, 6.1% of which show up once; 1.5% to 2% is in the top ten. This clonotype was recorded many times. What it binds is not known. The CDR3 has 14 residues. The junction had 9 bases not matched to a gene; V was cut back by 4 bases and J by 7 bases. The germline V gene has CDR1 SQVTM and CDR2 ANQGSEA. The TCR was taken from a man aged 18 to 29 in good health. V is TRBV29-1 and J is TRBJ2-4; 8 bases fit TRBD2. The sample taken for sequencing was naive T cells sorted from blood. CDR3 sequence: CSVVGAGARNIQYF. Written as DNA, the CDR3 is TGCAGCGTTGTAGGAGCGGGAGCACGGAACATTCAGTACTTC. Complete variable domain (other parts from reference TRBV29-1 and TRBJ2-4): SAVISQKPSRDICQRGTSLTIQCQVDSQVTMMFWYRQQPGQSLTLIATANQGSEATYESGFVIDKFPISRPNLTFSTLTVSNMSPEDSSIYLCSVVGAGARNIQYFGAGTRLSVL.